Sequencing of this T cell receptor beta chain was carried out in a study of blood T cells in healthy people across ages. The CDR3 has 15 residues. Germline V CDR1 and CDR2: LNHDA, SQIVND (reference sequence). V gave up 1 base and J gave up 0 bases, with 7 bases separating them. Sample-barcoded 5' priming and a J-beta primer mix drove a second PCR of about 7 to 11 cycles. TCRdb reprocessed the 5' RACE reads via MiXCR and lists one record per CDR3 protein. This sample has about 560,000 distinct CDR3 sequences, with about 27% found just once. These data also featured in a second study, about T cells of mothers and their children. That investigation notes: Every mother supplied over 9 million TCR beta CDR3 reads and every child 2.5 million to 3.5 million. At a sensitivity of around 100 clones per million clonotypes, no persistent microchimeric T cell clones appeared.

What was sequenced was blood. The source of this sequence is a boy aged 2 to 10 in good health. The V and J genes are TRBV19 and TRBJ2-1, with D unresolved. The CDR3 protein is CASSIGQSSYNEQFF. CDR3 DNA sequence: TGTGCCAGTAGTATAGGTCAGAGCTCCTACAATGAGCAGTTCTTC.